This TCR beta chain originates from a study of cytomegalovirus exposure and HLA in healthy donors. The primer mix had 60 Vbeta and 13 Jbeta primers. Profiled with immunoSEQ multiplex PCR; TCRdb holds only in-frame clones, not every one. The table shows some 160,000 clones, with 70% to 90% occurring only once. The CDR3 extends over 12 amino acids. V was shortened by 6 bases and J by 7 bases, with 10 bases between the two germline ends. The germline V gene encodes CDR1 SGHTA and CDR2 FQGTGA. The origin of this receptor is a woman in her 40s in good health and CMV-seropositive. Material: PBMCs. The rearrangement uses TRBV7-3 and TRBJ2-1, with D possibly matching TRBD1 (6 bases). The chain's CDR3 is CASSPGQNEQFF. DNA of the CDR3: TGTGCCAGCAGTCCGGGACAAAATGAGCAGTTCTTC.